Ten or more counts support the clone carrying this T cell receptor (beta chain). No DNA is shown, since the ends of the CDR3 on it are uncertain; the CDR3 is the one TCRdb lists. Described time point: persistent/refractory GD, antithyroid drugs over 5 years with positive TRAb. Scientists built the TCR library using RNA that was extracted from PBMCs. The TCR beta library used iRepertoire HTBI primers with Arm-PCR amplification of CDR3. In the authors' methods: Across all samples, just over 60 TRBV segments and around 13 TRBJ segments were identified. Each CDR3 protein gets one entry after TCRdb re-called the multiplex PCR reads with MiXCR. TCRdb, not the original authors, processed these V and J calls. The sample gives a few hundred thousand distinct CDR3 sequences, 20% to 25% of which show up once; 13% to 15% is in the top ten. The length of the CDR3 is 17 amino acids, counting both ends. Germline values: CDR1 SEHNR, CDR2 FQNEAQ (reference sequence).

The sample originates from a study of regulatory T cells in long-lasting Graves disease. V usage is TRBV7-9 and J usage is TRBJ2-7; the DNA was not compared with TRBD2, the D call given in the table. The receptor comes from a female donor with Graves disease. Sequenced material: peripheral blood mononuclear cells (PBMCs), taken when the disease was refractory, from a patient treated with antithyroid drugs. This CDR3 reads CASSFGPGLAFPYEQYF.